This entry lists 16 T cell receptor beta chains sequenced from one sample in a study of blood T cells in healthy people across ages. For the second PCR, which ran for roughly 6 to 12 cycles, a sample-barcoded 5' primer and a J-beta primer mix were used. TCRdb ran MiXCR on the 5' RACE reads and lists one entry per CDR3 protein. This table holds some 1,500,000 distinct CDR3 sequences, approximately 43% found once. The sample was blood. Every receptor here comes from a woman younger than 35 in good health.

V usage is TRBV25-1 and J usage is TRBJ1-5; D not resolved. The ends were cut back, 4 bases at V and 1 base at J, with 8 bases in the middle. The CDR3 totals 14 residues. Germline V gives CDR1 MGHDK, CDR2 SYGVNS. The CDR3 region is CASSVAASNQPQHF. In nucleotides, the CDR3 is TGTGCCAGCAGTGTTGCCGCCAGCAATCAGCCCCAGCATTTT. The full variable domain, its missing parts supplied by reference TRBV25-1 and TRBJ1-5, is EADIYQTPRYLVIGTGKKITLECSQTMGHDKMYWYQQDPGMELHLIHYSYGVNSTEKGDLSSESTVSRIRTEHFPLTLESARPSHTSQYLCASSVAASNQPQHFGDGTRLSIL.

CDR3 sequence: CASSTPRRATEAFF. The DNA for the CDR3 is TGTGCCAGCAGCACCCCCAGGAGAGCGACTGAAGCTTTCTTT. The chain uses TRBV11-2 and TRBJ1-1; D is undetermined. The CDR3 length is 14 residues. CDR1 is SGHAT, CDR2 FQNNGV, per germline. V was cut by 5 bases and J by 5 bases, with 15 bases left in between.

The rearrangement links TRBV9 to TRBJ1-2; D unresolved. The CDR3 runs to 15 residues. Germline V gene lookup returns CDR1 SGDLS and CDR2 YYNGEE. V was shortened by 3 bases and J by 7 bases, with 19 bases between the two germline ends. The CDR3, as DNA: TGTGCCAGCAGCGCCTCGGGCGGAAAGAGCGCTGGCTACACCTTC. This encodes CASSASGGKSAGYTF.

A few counts support this clonotype. The chain links TRBV6-1 to TRBJ2-1, with 12 bases fitting TRBD1. This CDR3 spans 15 amino acids. Germline V gene data show CDR1 as MNHNS and CDR2 as SASEGT. V shed 10 bases, J shed 2 bases, and the junction held 6 bases outside the gene matches. The CDR3 loop reads CATTRDRGPYNEQFF. CDR3 coding DNA: TGTGCCACCACCCGGGACAGGGGGCCCTACAATGAGCAGTTCTTC.

The V call is TRBV30, the J call TRBJ1-5; weak D call: TRBD1 (6 bases). V lost 5 bases and J lost 1, with 9 bases in between. The CDR3 is 13 amino acids. Germline V gene data show CDR1 as GTSNPN and CDR2 as SVGIG (reference sequence). The CDR3 is CAWQGGSNQPQHF. In nucleotides, the CDR3 is TGTGCCTGGCAAGGGGGGAGCAATCAGCCCCAGCATTTT.

The chain has TRBV7-3 and TRBJ2-1, with 11 bases lining up with TRBD2. The CDR3 is 16 residues long. The V and J ends lost 6 bases and 4 bases, in that order; junction bases with no gene match: 8. Germline V gene data show CDR1 as SGHTA and CDR2 as FQGTGA. CDR3 in DNA: TGTGCCAGCAGACCGCAAGGACTAGCGGGTTACAATGAGCAGTTCTTC. Protein product: CASRPQGLAGYNEQFF. The full variable domain, with the rest looked up from reference TRBV7-3 and TRBJ2-1, is GAGVSQTPSNKVTEKGKYVELRCDPISGHTALYWYRQSLGQGPEFLIYFQGTGAADDSGLPNDRFFAVRPEGSVSTLKIQRTERGDSAVYLCASRPQGLAGYNEQFFGPGTRLTVL.

This clonotype showed up many times. V and J are TRBV29-1 and TRBJ2-1; 12 bases fit TRBD2. The CDR3 has 14 residues. After removal of 3 bases from V and 9 bases from J, the junction contained 6 bases not matched to a gene. The germline V gene has CDR1 SQVTM and CDR2 ANQGSEA. CDR3 DNA: TGCAGCGTTGACGCGCTAGCGGGAGGGGGTGAGCAGTTCTTC. Translated, it gives CSVDALAGGGEQFF.

The genes are TRBV7-9 and TRBJ1-5, with a possible D match to TRBD1 (6 bases). V shed 4 bases and J shed 5 bases, with 9 bases lying between them. Looked up from germline, CDR1 is SEHNR and CDR2 is FQNEAQ (reference sequence). The CDR3 runs to 13 residues. CDR3: CASSSGGHQPQHF. The CDR3 DNA reads TGTGCCAGCAGCTCGGGGGGGCATCAGCCCCAGCATTTT.

This clonotype was counted a few times. The V call is TRBV10-1, the J call TRBJ2-3, with a weak D call TRBD2 (6 bases). The CDR3 sequence is 14 residues long. Germline CDR1 reads WNHNN; CDR2 reads SYGVQD (reference sequence). V was trimmed by 3 bases and J by 1 base, leaving 8 bases between them. The CDR3 here is CASSDQRGTDTQYF. In DNA form, the CDR3 reads TGCGCCAGCAGTGACCAGCGGGGCACAGATACGCAGTATTTT.

J is TRBJ2-7 and V is TRBV20-1; TRBD2 matches at 10 bases. Germline values: CDR1 DFQATT, CDR2 SNEGSKA (reference sequence). This CDR3 has 14 amino acids. V dropped 8 bases and J dropped 3; count of bases not matched to a gene: 10. The CDR3 DNA reads as TGCAGTACCTACCAGCGGACTAGCGGCTACGAGCAGTACTTC. As protein: CSTYQRTSGYEQYF.

The rearrangement joins TRBV6-2 or TRBV6-3 to TRBJ1-5; no reliable D call. This CDR3 has 17 residues. Germline-derived CDR1 and CDR2 are MNHEY and SVGEGT. Trimming shortened V by 5 bases and J by 0 bases, and 17 bases separated the two germline ends. CDR3 nucleotides: TGTGCCAGCAGTGACTATGTGGCGGCGGCTAGCAATCAGCCCCAGCATTTT. It translates to CASSDYVAAASNQPQHF.

This clonotype was seen a few times. The V and J genes are TRBV7-2 and TRBJ2-5; 8 bases are a match to TRBD2. The CDR3 spans 16 residues. From germline, CDR1 is SGHTA and CDR2 FQGNSA. With 5 bases clipped from V and 2 bases from J, the junction kept 10 bases outside the gene matches. CDR3 nucleotide sequence: TGTGCCAGCAGCCGAAGGGGCGGGGGGCTACAAGAGACCCAGTACTTC. Its translation: CASSRRGGGLQETQYF.

The CDR3 nucleotides read TGTGCCAGCAGCCCCCAAGGCTTCTTTAATGAGCAGTTCTTC. Protein sequence: CASSPQGFFNEQFF. The chain is built from TRBV7-9 and TRBJ2-1; no clear D gene. Trimming took 5 bases from V and 7 from J, leaving 15 bases between them. CDR3 length: 14 amino acids. The V gene's germline CDR1 is SEHNR and CDR2 FQNEAQ (reference sequence).

V usage is TRBV20-1 and J usage is TRBJ2-1, with 14 positions matching TRBD2. The V and J ends lost 5 bases and 0 bases, in that order; junction bases with no gene match: 6. CDR1 is DFQATT and CDR2 is SNEGSKA in the germline V gene (reference sequence). The CDR3 is made up of 17 amino acids. Here the CDR3 DNA reads TGCAGTGCTTGGACTAGCGGGAGGTATAACTCCTACAATGAGCAGTTCTTC. The encoded protein is CSAWTSGRYNSYNEQFF.

The chain recombines TRBV7-2 with TRBJ1-2; the D gene is possibly TRBD1 (6 bases). This CDR3 comprises 14 residues. CDR1 and CDR2 (germline): SGHTA, FQGNSA. V gave up 6 bases and J gave up 5 bases, with 16 bases separating them. The CDR3, as DNA: TGTGCCAGCAGTTCTATGACAGGAGGGTATGGCTACACCTTC. Protein: CASSSMTGGYGYTF.

This clonotype was seen only once. V gene TRBV9 combines with J gene TRBJ2-5; 8 bases agree with TRBD1. Germline CDR1 reads SGDLS; CDR2 reads YYNGEE. The CDR3 covers 15 residues. V lost 4 bases and J lost 7; bases outside the gene matches: 12. CDR3 in amino acids: CASSPFTGGRGTQYF. The CDR3 coding sequence is TGTGCCAGCAGCCCTTTTACAGGGGGAAGAGGGACCCAGTACTTC.